This T cell receptor beta chain originates from a study of shared clonotypes between healthy human individuals (dated by TCRdb to the early 2020s). Study-level background: A couple of women and three men aged 18 to 49 years were included in the cohort. To increase sequencing depth and limit assay-specific biases, TCR repertoire library preparation and sequencing were carried out by different laboratories using diverse techniques. To estimate repertoire size and how much clonotypes are shared between individuals, the study performed deep sequencing of blood TCR repertoires from a handful of healthy adults. Between about 0.8 and 9.5 billion PBMCs per donor were obtained by leukapheresis. Per donor, three plates each were used for CD4 naive and CD4 memory, two for CD8 naive, and one for CD8 memory.

Healthy HIV-negative adults with no recently reported acute infections or vaccinations were included as donors. All donors were Caucasian adults living in Nashville, Tennessee, USA. Magnetic negative selection was used to enrich CD4+ T cells, after which naive cells were positively selected on CD45RA and the negative fraction became the memory subset. Blood was collected by leukapheresis, and PBMCs were isolated by Ficoll-Histopaque density gradient centrifugation and then cryopreserved in liquid nitrogen vapor phase. Purity and quantity of every magnetically sorted T cell population were checked by analytical flow cytometry. Each sorted fraction had its genomic DNA isolated and then quantified by UV absorbance on a Nanodrop 2000c. In the case of this clone: What this receptor recognizes is not known. Base qualities are missing; no much larger clone stands one base away.

Trimming takes 2 bases from V and 0 bases from J, and the germline ends sit 9 bases apart. The germline V gene gives CDR1 as SGHAT and CDR2 as FQNNGV. The cysteine opens and the phenylalanine closes a CDR3 of 15 amino acids. The kept DNA is CDR3 alone, 45 bases in frame from the first base. TCR CDR3 regions were amplified from genomic DNA by multiplex PCR using the deep immunoSEQ assay. For each cell subset, the extracted genomic DNA was distributed evenly across all wells of several immunoSEQ 96-well plates, and each plate served as one replicate. For sorted subsets, each replicate PCR was loaded with roughly 200 ng genomic DNA, equivalent to 30,000 or so T cell genomes. Purified libraries were quantified with a Qubit 3.0 fluorometer, sized on a Bioanalyzer 2100, and re-quantified with the KAPA Library Quantification kit. A separate single-read 150-cycle Illumina NextSeq 550 flow cell was used to sequence each immunoSEQ 96-well plate. Turning to the authors' computational methods: The immunoSEQ output contained only junctional sequences without quality scores, so filtering could not match that applied to full-length reads. Sequences were annotated with PyIR, a Python wrapper for IgBLAST v1.9, and V/J genes and CDR3 were assigned using IMGT germline references. Reads with weak V/J assignments (E-value above 1e-6), missing CDR3, stop codons, out-of-frame junctions, or ambiguous translated residues were removed. A V3J clonotype was defined by an identical inferred V gene, J gene, and CDR3 amino acid sequence. Percentage overlap between repertoires was calculated by dividing the number of shared unique clonotypes by the size of the smaller repertoire. Richness of each repertoire was evaluated using RTK rarefaction, the Chao1 estimator, and Recon v2.1 estimates of unobserved clonotypes. Generation probabilities were computed with OLGA for all TCRbeta clonotypes obtained by the gDNA method from several donors. TCRdb holds this immuneACCESS table with in-frame rearrangements only. Some clones are missing; in checked studies, unresolved V genes explain under half, and the rest has no known cause. V and J calls plus clone size are reproduced from that table; the DNA served to infer D and trimming. This sample lists about 1 million clones; approximately 76% were detected once. Approximately 1.5% of the sample is taken by the ten largest.

Results the study describes overall, beyond this receptor: Larger estimated clonotype richness was generally found for naive subsets than for memory subsets. Clonotypes shared by all four sorted-subset donors showed higher generation probabilities than non-shared clonotypes. Sharing across several donors was observed for about 5% of naive CD4, over 3% of naive CD8, over 2% of memory CD4, and about 0.4% of memory CD8 clonotypes. Only blood was sampled, and tissue TCR repertoires likely differ from those in blood. Incomplete sequencing was indicated by rarefaction of sorted-subset datasets, despite the large sequencing depth. Pairwise subsampling indicated that sequencing depth was expected to affect the degree of clonotype sharing among donors. The genetic and exposure-history diversity represented was limited by the small number of donors.

The chain employs TRBV11-2 and TRBJ2-3; matching of 6 bases hints at TRBD2 as the D gene. The source of this sequence is a man in his late teens or twenties in good health. The specimen sequenced was memory CD4+ T cells sorted from blood. Taken with the paper, the label for cell subset or site translates to: CD45RA-negative fraction. The CDR3 sequence is CASSLMRESTDTQYF. The DNA sequence is given as TGTGCCAGCAGCTTAATGCGGGAAAGCACAGATACGCAGTATTTT.